These 26 T cell receptor beta chains were sequenced from one sample in a study of cytomegalovirus exposure and HLA in healthy donors. The PCR had 60 Vbeta and 13 Jbeta primers. Sequencing was performed with immunoSEQ multiplex PCR; in TCRdb, only in-frame clones are kept and a portion is missing. This sample carries 150,000 to 180,000 clones, approximately 80% of them seen once, and the ten largest clones take roughly 13%. The sample was PBMCs. These TCRs come from a man aged 25-45 years in good health and CMV-seropositive.

In this sample, this clone turned up a few times. This chain joins TRBV28 and TRBJ1-1; D is unclear. Germline CDR1 and CDR2: MDHEN and SYDVKM. There are 14 residues in the CDR3. V was clipped by 6 bases and J by 4 bases, with 15 bases between them. CDR3 loop: CASSRGNGVTEAFF. The CDR3 DNA reads TGTGCCAGCAGCCGAGGGAACGGAGTCACTGAAGCTTTCTTT.

The J gene is TRBJ2-7, the V gene TRBV2; D may be TRBD1 (7 bases). Trimming removed 4 bases at V and 0 bases at J, with 10 bases between. Germline-derived CDR1 and CDR2 are SNHLY and FYNNEI. This CDR3 region has 14 residues. CDR3 sequence (DNA): TGTGCCAGCAGTGGCCAGGGGGGCTCCTACGAGCAGTACTTC. It codes for CASSGQGGSYEQYF.

The V gene is TRBV6-5, the J gene TRBJ2-1; 8 nucleotides agree with TRBD2. CDR1 is MNHEY and CDR2 is SVGAGI in the germline V gene. After removal of 2 bases from V and 3 bases from J, the junction contained 3 bases not matched to a gene. CDR3 size: 15 residues. In DNA form, the CDR3 reads TGTGCCAGCAGTTACGATGCGGGAGGCTACAATGAGCAGTTCTTC. It codes for CASSYDAGGYNEQFF.

With regard to this clone: A read error may account for a junction end that differs from germline. V usage is TRBV4-1 and J usage is TRBJ2-7; TRBD2 aligns across 10 bases. The CDR3 covers 15 residues. CDR1 is MGHRA, CDR2 YSYEKL, per germline. CDR3 in amino acids: CTSSQVGLATHEQYF. CDR3 nucleotide sequence: TGCACCAGCAGCCAAGTGGGACTAGCGACCCACGAGCAGTACTTC.

The chain recombines TRBV6-5 with TRBJ2-7, with a tentative D call TRBD1 (6 bases). This CDR3 spans 13 amino acids. CDR1 and CDR2 (germline): MNHEY, SVGAGI. V was cut by 8 bases and J by 5 bases, with 16 bases left in between. The CDR3 DNA follows: TGTGCCAGCCGCTTGGGACAAAACAACGAGCAGTACTTC. Encoded protein: CASRLGQNNEQYF.

V gene TRBV19 combines with J gene TRBJ2-7, with no clear D. V lost 8 bases and J lost 4, with 21 bases in between. The CDR3 is 15 amino acids. Germline CDR1 is LNHDA and CDR2 is SQIVND (reference sequence). The CDR3 DNA reads as TGTGCCAGTGCGATGACTCCCGGTGGGTCATACGAGCAGTACTTC. The encoded protein is CASAMTPGGSYEQYF.

This clone was found a few times. Relative to the germline gene, one junction end is altered; a read error may explain this. The chain employs TRBV7-9 and TRBJ1-5; 7 bases agree with TRBD1. Germline-derived CDR1 and CDR2 are SEHNR and FQNEAQ (reference sequence). This CDR3 contains 16 residues. DNA for the CDR3: TGTTCCAGCAGCTTAGGGGACAGTATCAGCAATCAGCCCCAGCATTTT. The encoded protein is CSSSLGDSISNQPQHF.

This sequence joins TRBV2 and TRBJ1-5; D is uncertain. V was shortened by 4 bases and J by 0 bases, with 7 bases between the two germline ends. The CDR3 covers 14 residues. Germline CDR1 and CDR2: SNHLY and FYNNEI. Written as DNA, the CDR3 is TGTGCCAGCAGTGGGCAGGTTAGCAATCAGCCCCAGCATTTT. It encodes CASSGQVSNQPQHF.

The chain combines TRBV1 with TRBJ1-2; TRBD1 is taken as the D call from the table, unchecked against the DNA. TRBV1 constitutes a pseudogene. The CDR3 totals 16 residues. The CDR3 sequence is CTSSQERHAVDYGYTF. CDR3 in DNA: TGCACCAGCAGCCAAGAGCGACATGCTGTAGACTATGGCTACACCTTC.

The genes are TRBV19 and TRBJ2-7; 11 nucleotides line up with TRBD2. The CDR3 is 15 amino acids. V gave up 5 bases and J gave up 2 bases; unmatched junction bases: 5. Germline V lookup: CDR1 LNHDA, CDR2 SQIVND (reference sequence). The CDR3 here is CASSDLAGGPYEQYF. The CDR3 DNA is TGTGCCAGTAGTGATCTAGCGGGAGGCCCCTACGAGCAGTACTTC.

The CDR3 loop is CASSFNRDNTEAFF. The CDR3 DNA reads as TGTGCCAGCAGCTTTAACAGAGATAACACTGAAGCTTTCTTT. The chain employs TRBV7-9 and TRBJ1-1; no clear D. With 3 bases removed from V and 2 bases from J, the gap between germline ends came to 10 bases. The CDR3 loop spans 14 amino acids. CDR1 SEHNR and CDR2 FQNEAQ come from the germline V gene (reference sequence).

The J gene is TRBJ2-5, the V gene TRBV28, with TRBD2 matching over 7 bases. The DNA end is a closer match to TRBJ2-7, so the J assignment may be wrong. Germline V CDR1 and CDR2: MDHEN, SYDVKM. The CDR3 contains 14 residues. The CDR3 bases are TGTGCCAGCAGTTTTTTGAAGCGGGACTACGAGCAGTACTTC. This gives the protein CASSFLKRDYEQYF.

The genes are TRBV28 and TRBJ1-1; no clear D gene. This CDR3 is built from 13 residues. V was trimmed by 1 base and J by 5 bases, leaving 8 bases between them. CDR1 is MDHEN and CDR2 is SYDVKM in the germline V gene. CDR3 loop: CASSLSEPTEAFF. The CDR3, as DNA: TGTGCCAGCAGTTTATCGGAGCCGACTGAAGCTTTCTTT.

The chain is built from TRBV7-9 and TRBJ1-2; maybe TRBD1 (6 bases). V gave up 3 bases and J gave up 5 bases, with 13 bases separating them. The CDR3 spans 14 residues. Germline assignment: CDR1 SEHNR and CDR2 FQNEAQ (reference sequence). The DNA of the CDR3 is TGTGCCAGCAGCTTTTCGGACAGAGATTATGGCTACACCTTC. This codes for CASSFSDRDYGYTF.

This rearrangement joins TRBV2 to TRBJ2-5, with D uncertain. The ends were cut back, 4 bases at V and 4 bases at J, with 10 bases in the middle. Looked up from germline, CDR1 is SNHLY and CDR2 is FYNNEI. CDR3 length: 13 amino acids. The CDR3 here is CASSAFSGETQYF. The CDR3, as DNA: TGTGCCAGCAGTGCCTTTTCCGGAGAGACCCAGTACTTC.

In this sample, this clone turned up a few times. The chain combines TRBV6-1 with TRBJ1-1, with a possible D match to TRBD1 (6 bases). Germline loops: CDR1 MNHNS, CDR2 SASEGT. This CDR3 contains 13 residues. Trimming left V 4 bases short and J 5 bases short, with 11 bases between. Written as DNA, the CDR3 is TGTGCCAGCAGTGCCGGTAGGGGGACTGAAGCTTTCTTT. This encodes CASSAGRGTEAFF.

The V and J genes are TRBV7-9 and TRBJ2-3, with D possibly matching TRBD1 (5 bases). V was shortened by 1 base and J by 15 bases, with 14 bases between the two germline ends. This CDR3 has 12 residues. Per the germline V gene, CDR1 is SEHNR and CDR2 is FQNEAQ (reference sequence). The CDR3 protein is CASSLDRPANYF. CDR3 DNA: TGTGCCAGCAGCTTAGACAGGCCTGCGAATTATTTT.

The CDR3 DNA sequence: TGTGCCAGCAGTTTGTTATGGGCTACCTACGAGCAGTACTTC. As protein: CASSLLWATYEQYF. The rearrangement uses TRBV28 and TRBJ2-7, with D hard to call. Deletions cut 3 bases from V and 2 bases from J, with 11 bases between. Germline CDR1 MDHEN, CDR2 SYDVKM. The CDR3 extends over 14 amino acids. The full variable domain, rest sourced from reference TRBV28 and TRBJ2-7, is DVKVTQSSRYLVKRTGEKVFLECVQDMDHENMFWYRQDPGLGLRLIYFSYDVKMKEKGDIPEGYSVSREKKERFSLILESASTNQTSMYLCASSLLWATYEQYFGPGTRLTVT.

This clone turned up a few times. As DNA, the CDR3 is TGTGCCACAACCCCGGGACAGTCTTCCTACGAGCAGTACTTC. Encoded protein: CATTPGQSSYEQYF. J is TRBJ2-7 and V is TRBV5-4, with 7 nucleotides matching TRBD1. Germline V CDR1 and CDR2: SGHNT, YYREEE (reference sequence). The CDR3 contains 14 residues. The V segment lost 9 bases and the J segment 1 base; nucleotides outside the gene matches: 10. The entire variable domain, with the rest obtained from reference TRBV5-4 and TRBJ2-7, is as follows: ETGVTQSPTHLIKTRGQQVTLRCSSQSGHNTVSWYQQALGQGPQFIFQYYREEENGRGNFPPRFSGLQFPNYSSELNVNALELDDSALYLCATTPGQSSYEQYFGPGTRLTVT.

The chain has TRBV11-2 and TRBJ2-1; D is unresolved. The germline V gene encodes CDR1 SGHAT and CDR2 FQNNGV. V dropped 3 bases and J dropped 12 bases, with 15 bases sitting between them. The CDR3 length is 13 residues. CDR3 sequence reads: CASSLAEPPRQFF. DNA for the CDR3: TGTGCCAGCAGCTTGGCGGAGCCACCACGGCAGTTCTTC. The variable domain in full, completed from reference TRBV11-2 and TRBJ2-1, reads EAGVAQSPRYKIIEKRQSVAFWCNPISGHATLYWYQQILGQGPKLLIQFQNNGVVDDSQLPKDRFSAERLKGVDSTLKIQPAKLEDSAVYLCASSLAEPPRQFFGPGTRLTVL.

This clone was counted between two and nine times. The rearrangement joins TRBV25-1 to TRBJ2-5; 7 bases align to TRBD1. V was pared by 11 bases and J by 3 bases, with 12 bases of the junction left unmatched. Germline V gene sequence: CDR1 MGHDK, CDR2 SYGVNS. This CDR3 spans 14 amino acids. The CDR3 reads CAGSGKGAEETQYF. The CDR3 nucleotides read TGTGCCGGCTCTGGAAAGGGGGCGGAAGAGACCCAGTACTTC.

In its sample, this clone was seen a few times. The chain employs TRBV28 and TRBJ2-7; D is undetermined. There are 11 residues in the CDR3. The germline V gene has CDR1 MDHEN and CDR2 SYDVKM. V was cut by 8 bases and J by 3 bases, with 8 bases left in between. This CDR3 is CASGARYEQYF. CDR3 nucleotides: TGTGCCAGCGGAGCCCGCTACGAGCAGTACTTC.

This clone has just one count. The chain uses TRBV27 and TRBJ2-2; perhaps TRBD2 as D (5 bases). Germline values: CDR1 MNHEY, CDR2 SMNVEV (reference sequence). V lost 4 bases to trimming and J lost 5 bases, with 14 bases between them. This CDR3 has 15 residues. CDR3 DNA: TGTGCCAGCAGTTATATAAGTCGAGGGACCGGGGAGCTGTTTTTT. It specifies CASSYISRGTGELFF.

The chain links TRBV5-5 to TRBJ2-1, with 8 bases aligning to TRBD2. The CDR3 consists of 16 residues. The germline V gene encodes CDR1 SGHKS and CDR2 YYEKEE (reference sequence). The J segment lost 12 bases and the V segment lost 4 bases, leaving 18 bases of the junction unmatched. CDR3 DNA sequence: TGTGCCAGCAGCCCGAGTGCGACTAGCGATAATGAGTGGCAGTTCTTC. Protein product: CASSPSATSDNEWQFF.

The V and J genes are TRBV18 and TRBJ2-3; the D gene is possibly TRBD1 (7 bases). The CDR3 length is 15 residues. V lost 3 bases, J lost 0 bases, and 10 bases lay in between. Germline-derived CDR1 and CDR2 are KGHSH and LQKENI. The CDR3 region has the DNA TGTGCCAGCTCACCTGCAGGGGGGAGCACAGATACGCAGTATTTT. Translating gives CASSPAGGSTDTQYF.

The chain combines TRBV7-8 with TRBJ1-1; tentative D call: TRBD1 (5 bases). Germline CDR1 SGHVS, CDR2 FQNEAQ. The V and J ends lost 1 base and 0 bases respectively, with 18 bases between them. This CDR3 comprises 18 residues. The CDR3 loop reads CASSLEGGGSALNTEAFF. The CDR3 nucleotides read TGTGCCAGCAGCTTAGAGGGTGGGGGGTCCGCTCTGAACACTGAAGCTTTCTTT.